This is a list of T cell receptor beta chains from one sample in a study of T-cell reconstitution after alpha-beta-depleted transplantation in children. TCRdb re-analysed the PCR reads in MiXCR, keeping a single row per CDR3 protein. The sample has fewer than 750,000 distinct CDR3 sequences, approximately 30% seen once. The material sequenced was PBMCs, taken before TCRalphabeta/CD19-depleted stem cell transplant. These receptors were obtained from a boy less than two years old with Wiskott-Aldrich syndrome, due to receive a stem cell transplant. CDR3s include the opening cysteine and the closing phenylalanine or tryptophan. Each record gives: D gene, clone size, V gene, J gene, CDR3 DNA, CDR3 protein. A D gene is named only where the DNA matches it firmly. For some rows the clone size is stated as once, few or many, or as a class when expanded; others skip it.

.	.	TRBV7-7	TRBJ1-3	TGTGCCAGCAGCATACGGCGGACAGTCTCTGGAAACACCATATATTTT	CASSIRRTVSGNTIYF
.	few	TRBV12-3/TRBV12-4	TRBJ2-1	TGTGCCAGCAGCCCAGACTTCTCCTACAATGAGCAGTTCTTC	CASSPDFSYNEQFF
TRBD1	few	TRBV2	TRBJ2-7	TGTGCCAGCTTAAGGACAGGCCTTCTAGACGAGCAGTACTTC	CASLRTGLLDEQYF
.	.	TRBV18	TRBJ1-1	TGTGCCAGCTCACCAGGGGTTTTTACAGTGTGGTACACTGAAGCTTTCTTT	CASSPGVFTVWYTEAFF
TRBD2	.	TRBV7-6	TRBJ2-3	TGTGCCAGCAGCTTAGCGGCACTAGCGGGGCTCACAGATACGCAGTATTTT	CASSLAALAGLTDTQYF
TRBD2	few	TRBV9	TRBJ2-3	TGTGCCAGCAGCGTAGGGGCTAGCGGGAGGGCAGATACGCAGTATTTT	CASSVGASGRADTQYF
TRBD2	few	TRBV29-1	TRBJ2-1	TGCAGCGCCTGCCTAGCGGGGGGGGCCAATGAGCAGTTCTTC	CSACLAGGANEQFF
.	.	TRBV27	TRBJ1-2	TGTGCCAGCAGTTCAACGGGAAAGGGAGCCTATGGCTACACCTTC	CASSSTGKGAYGYTF
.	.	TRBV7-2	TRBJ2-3	TGTGCCAGCAGCCCCCAGCGGGTCAGCACAGATACGCAGTATTTT	CASSPQRVSTDTQYF
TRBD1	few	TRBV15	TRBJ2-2	TGTGCCACCAGCAGGACAGGGGGCGCGAACACCGGGGAGCTGTTTTTT	CATSRTGGANTGELFF
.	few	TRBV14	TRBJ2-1	TGTGCCAGCAGCTTGGTCTCCGGGTTTTCTCCCCACTTC	CASSLVSGFSPHF
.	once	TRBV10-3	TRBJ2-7	TGTGCCATCAGTGAGCAGGGTACCTACGAGCAGTACTTC	CAISEQGTYEQYF
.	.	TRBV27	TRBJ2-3	TGTGCCAGCAGTCCGCCCGGGACTTGGGGTACGCAGTATTTT	CASSPPGTWGTQYF
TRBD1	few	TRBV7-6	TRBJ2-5	TGTGCCAGCAGCTTGGTACAGGGGATCAAGAAGACCCAGTACTTC	CASSLVQGIKKTQYF
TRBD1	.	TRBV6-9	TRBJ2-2	TGTGCCAGCAGCGTCTCCGGGACAGGGACCGGGGAGCTGTTTTTT	CASSVSGTGTGELFF
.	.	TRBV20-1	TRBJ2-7	TGCAGTGCTAGCGATGCACCGCTCCTTAGGTACGAGCAGTACTTC	CSASDAPLLRYEQYF
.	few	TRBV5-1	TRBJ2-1	TGCGCCAGCAGCTTGAGGCCGGGACTCGCCTTCTCCTACAATGAGCAGTTCTTC	CASSLRPGLAFSYNEQFF
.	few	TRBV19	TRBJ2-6	TGTGCCAGTACCCAAGGAACTGGGGCCAACGTCCTGACTTTC	CASTQGTGANVLTF
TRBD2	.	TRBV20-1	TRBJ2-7	TGCAGTGCTACCCTAGCGGGAGCACGCAACGAGCAGTACTTC	CSATLAGARNEQYF
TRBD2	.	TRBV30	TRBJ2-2	TGTGCCTGGAGACTAGCGGGAAACACCGGGGAGCTGTTTTTT	CAWRLAGNTGELFF
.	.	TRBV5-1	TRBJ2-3	TGCGCCAGCAGCTTGGTGACCTACACAGATACGCAGTATTTT	CASSLVTYTDTQYF
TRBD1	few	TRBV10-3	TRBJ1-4	TGTGCCATTTGGGACAGTCGGGATGAAAAACTGTTTTTT	CAIWDSRDEKLFF
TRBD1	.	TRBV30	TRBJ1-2	TGTGCCTGGAGTCCGGGACAGGGGGTTGGTGGCTACACCTTC	CAWSPGQGVGGYTF
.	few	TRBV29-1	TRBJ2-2	TGCAGCGTTAGAATCGGCAGGAGCACCGGGGAGCTGTTTTTT	CSVRIGRSTGELFF
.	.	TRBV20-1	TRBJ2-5	TGCAGTCCCATTCTGGGGCTTTGGGAGACCCAGTACTTC	CSPILGLWETQYF
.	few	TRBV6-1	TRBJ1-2	TGTGCCAGCGCCGGCTATGGCTACACCTTC	CASAGYGYTF
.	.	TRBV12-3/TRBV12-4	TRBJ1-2	TGTGCCAGCAGCCTTCAGGCCGGGAATGGCTACACCTTC	CASSLQAGNGYTF
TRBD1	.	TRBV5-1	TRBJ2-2	TGCGCCAGCAGCTTGGACAGGGGAAGCACCGGGGAGCTGTTTTTT	CASSLDRGSTGELFF
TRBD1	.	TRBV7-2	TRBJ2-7	TGTGCCAGCAGCTTGACAGGGAATCGGTACTACGAGCAGTACTTC	CASSLTGNRYYEQYF
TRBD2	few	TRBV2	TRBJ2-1	TGTGCCAGCACGAGAACTAGCGGGAGTATAAATGAGCAGTTCTTC	CASTRTSGSINEQFF
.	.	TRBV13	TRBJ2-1	TGTGCCAGCAGCTTAGGCCGATTGACAGAGAACAATGAGCAGTTCTTC	CASSLGRLTENNEQFF
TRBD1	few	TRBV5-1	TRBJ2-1	TGCGCCAGCAGCCGTAATACCGGGACAGGGGGTAGAAATGAGCAGTTCTTC	CASSRNTGTGGRNEQFF
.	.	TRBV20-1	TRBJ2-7	TGCAGTGCTAGTGGTTCTGGACGAGGGGCCTACGAGCAGTACTTC	CSASGSGRGAYEQYF
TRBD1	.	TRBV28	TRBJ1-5	TGTGCCAGCAGTTTGGCCCGAGGGGACAGAAGTAGTCAGCCCCAGCATTTT	CASSLARGDRSSQPQHF
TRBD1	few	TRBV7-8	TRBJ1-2	TGTGCCAGCAGCTTAGGTGTCAGGGGGTCGGTCTTACAGAACTTCTATGGCTACACCTTC	CASSLGVRGSVLQNFYGYTF
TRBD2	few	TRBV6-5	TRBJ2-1	TGTGCCAGCAGTTACTCGCTAGCGGGAGGTCCCTCCTACAATGAGCAGTTCTTC	CASSYSLAGGPSYNEQFF
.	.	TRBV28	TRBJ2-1	TGTGCCAGCAGTTTCGCCAGGGGCCGGTACAATGAGCAGTTCTTC	CASSFARGRYNEQFF
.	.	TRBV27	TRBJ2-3	TGTGCCAGCAGTTTGGAAGGGTTCGCAGATACGCAGTATTTT	CASSLEGFADTQYF
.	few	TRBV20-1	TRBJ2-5	TGCAGTGCTTCGCCAGTGACAGGGAGGGAGACCCAGTACTTC	CSASPVTGRETQYF
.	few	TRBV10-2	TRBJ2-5	TGCGCCAGCAGTGAGTCAGGACGGCGGGGACAAGAGACCCAGTACTTC	CASSESGRRGQETQYF
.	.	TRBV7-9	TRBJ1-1	TGTGCCAGCAGCTTAGTACGGGGTGAAGCTTTCTTT	CASSLVRGEAFF
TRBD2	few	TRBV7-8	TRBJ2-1	TGTGCCAGCAGCTCCACCGGGACTAGCGGATACAATGAGCAGTTCTTC	CASSSTGTSGYNEQFF
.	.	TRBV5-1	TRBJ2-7	TGCGCCAGCAGCGAGGACGGCCCTGGCGAGCAGTACTTC	CASSEDGPGEQYF
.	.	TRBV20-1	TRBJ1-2	TGCAGTGCTCCGGGAGCGAGGGGCTACACCTTC	CSAPGARGYTF